The present T cell receptor beta chain was sequenced within a study of blood T cell repertoires in COVID-19. Under the authors' procedure: The assay estimated nucleated cells by amplifying reference gene primers. Some clones are missing from TCRdb's copy, which holds only in-frame ones; the method was immunoSEQ multiplex PCR. From that table come the V and J calls and clone size; the DNA was used to work out D and trimming. The table has about 200,000 clones, around 88% seen once. With 5 bases removed from V and 4 bases from J, the gap between germline ends came to 22 bases. This CDR3 spans 17 amino acids. Germline CDR1 and CDR2: SEHNR and FQNEAQ (reference sequence). The table lists this clone with a few counts.

Sequencing was done on a sample of peripheral blood. This chain uses TRBV7-9 with TRBJ2-3; possibly TRBD2 for D (6 bases). The sequence was collected from a woman in her forties or fifties with acute or convalescent COVID-19. The CDR3 DNA follows: TGTGCCAGCAGCCCCCGCTTCGGGGGAGACGCGGCAGATACGCAGTATTTT. Its protein is CASSPRFGGDAADTQYF.